This entry lists 20 T cell receptor beta chains sequenced from one sample in a study of cytomegalovirus exposure and HLA in healthy donors. PCR primers comprised 60 Vbeta and 13 Jbeta primers. Only in-frame clones appear in the TCRdb table, and some are missing; sequencing was by immunoSEQ multiplex PCR. The sample lists tens of thousands of clones, 78% occurring once. Specimen: PBMCs. All receptors derive from a male donor in good health and CMV-seropositive.

The rearrangement joins TRBV21-1 to TRBJ1-3. TRBV21-1 is shown as a pseudogene. This CDR3 comprises 20 residues. CDR3 sequence (DNA): TGTGCCAGCAGCAAGAAACGGGGGAGGAGAAAGGAAATCCCGGGAAACACCATATATTTT. Amino acids: CASSKKRGRRKEIPGNTIYF.

This clone turned up a few times. The rearrangement links TRBV6-1 to TRBJ1-5, with 9 nucleotides matching TRBD1. V dropped 2 bases and J dropped 7; count of bases not matched to a gene: 6. There are 15 residues in the CDR3. Germline V gives CDR1 MNHNS, CDR2 SASEGT. The CDR3 bases are TGTGCCAGCAGTGAATCGGGACAGGGTCAACAGCCCCAGCATTTT. It encodes CASSESGQGQQPQHF.

This chain connects TRBV27 to TRBJ2-7; the match to TRBD1 covers 12 bases. In germline, CDR1 is MNHEY, CDR2 SMNVEV (reference sequence). The ends lost 4 bases at V and 4 bases at J; junction bases unmatched: 8. The CDR3 length is 16 residues. Here the CDR3 reads CASSSHRDRGLYEQYF. CDR3 in DNA: TGTGCCAGCAGTTCCCACCGGGACAGGGGGCTATACGAGCAGTACTTC.

The gene calls are TRBV14 and TRBJ2-1; 11 bases are shared with TRBD2. Germline-derived CDR1 and CDR2 are SGHDN and FVKESK. V was clipped by 4 bases and J by 4 bases; unmatched bases: 3. The CDR3 extends over 15 amino acids. CDR3 amino acids: CASSPGTSGYNEQFF. In DNA, the CDR3 is TGTGCCAGCAGCCCTGGGACTAGCGGTTACAATGAGCAGTTCTTC.

V gene TRBV6-1 combines with J gene TRBJ2-1, with TRBD2 identical over 7 bases. Germline CDR1 MNHNS, CDR2 SASEGT. CDR3 length equals 14 residues. Unmatched junction bases numbered 10, after V lost 7 bases and J lost 7 bases. The DNA for the CDR3 is TGTGCCAGCACCGAGCGGGGCCTAGGTAATGAGCAGTTCTTC. Translated, it gives CASTERGLGNEQFF.

This rearrangement joins TRBV4-3 to TRBJ1-2, with TRBD1 identical over 7 bases. Looked up from germline, CDR1 is LGHNA and CDR2 is YSLEER. The J segment lost 8 bases and the V segment lost 0 bases, leaving 9 bases of the junction unmatched. CDR3 length equals 15 residues. CDR3 coding DNA: TGCGCCAGCAGCCAAGATTTTCGACAGGGTGACGGCTACACCTTC. Protein: CASSQDFRQGDGYTF.

The rearrangement uses TRBV20-1 and TRBJ2-7, with D uncertain. V gave up 5 bases and J gave up 0 bases, with 5 bases separating them. The CDR3 consists of 11 residues. The germline V gene encodes CDR1 DFQATT and CDR2 SNEGSKA (reference sequence). The CDR3 DNA is TGCAGTGCTTCTAGCTCCTACGAGCAGTACTTC. Translating it yields CSASSSYEQYF.

The rearrangement joins TRBV28 to TRBJ1-2; a weak D match, TRBD1 (5 bases). V was trimmed by 10 bases and J by 8 bases, leaving 20 bases between them. CDR1 and CDR2 from the germline V gene are MDHEN and SYDVKM. The CDR3 extends over 13 amino acids. CDR3 amino acids: CAITGPARGGYTF. CDR3 in DNA: TGTGCCATTACAGGCCCAGCCCGCGGAGGCTACACCTTC.

The chain recombines TRBV7-2 with TRBJ2-3; 9 bases map to TRBD2. CDR3 length equals 16 residues. Germline assignment: CDR1 SGHTA and CDR2 FQGNSA. Losses at the gene ends were 6 bases for V and 2 bases for J; bases not matched to a gene: 9. For the CDR3, the DNA is TGTGCCAGCAGACGAAATAGCGGGAGTATCACAGATACGCAGTATTTT. Encoded protein: CASRRNSGSITDTQYF.

V gene TRBV28 combines with J gene TRBJ2-5; 7 nucleotides align to TRBD2. This CDR3 contains 16 residues. Germline CDR1 is MDHEN and CDR2 is SYDVKM. Germline trimming cut 3 bases from V and 5 bases from J; bases unmatched to any gene: 12. CDR3 sequence: CASSFLESGKVETQYF. As DNA, the CDR3 is TGTGCCAGCAGTTTTTTGGAAAGCGGGAAGGTGGAGACCCAGTACTTC.

The rearrangement links TRBV5-1 to TRBJ2-7, with 12 bases matching TRBD1. The germline CDR1 and CDR2 sequences are SGHRS and YFSETQ. This CDR3 region has 16 residues. V gave up 0 bases and J gave up 3 bases; unmatched junction bases: 4. As DNA, the CDR3 is TGCGCCAGCAGCTTGGGGGGACAGGGGGCAATCTACGAGCAGTACTTC. It codes for CASSLGGQGAIYEQYF.

The chain uses TRBV30 and TRBJ2-3; 7 nucleotides align to TRBD2. There are 16 residues in the CDR3. The germline V gene has CDR1 GTSNPN and CDR2 SVGIG (reference sequence). V dropped 5 bases and J dropped 1; count of bases not matched to a gene: 12. CDR3 in DNA: TGTGCCTGGGGGCGAGGGATGGGAGGGGGCACAGATACGCAGTATTTT. Translation: CAWGRGMGGGTDTQYF.

The DNA for the CDR3 is TGTGCCAGCAGTACCATAGACAGGACAGATACGCAGTATTTT. Encoded protein: CASSTIDRTDTQYF. The V gene is TRBV27, the J gene TRBJ2-3; tentative D call: TRBD1 (6 bases). CDR1 and CDR2 (germline): MNHEY, SMNVEV (reference sequence). Trimming took 5 bases from V and 3 from J, leaving 12 bases between them. The length of the CDR3 is 14 residues.

The CDR3 nucleotides are TGTGCCAGCAGTTCAGGGGGATCAGGAAACACCATATATTTT. Its protein is CASSSGGSGNTIYF. The V and J genes are TRBV28 and TRBJ1-3, with TRBD1 matching 7 bases. CDR1 is MDHEN, CDR2 SYDVKM, per germline. The ends lost 4 bases at V and 4 bases at J; junction bases unmatched: 4. The CDR3 length is 14 residues.

V usage is TRBV15 and J usage is TRBJ2-2; TRBD2 aligns across 9 bases. The CDR3 spans 15 residues. V lost 5 bases, J lost 5 bases, and 6 bases stayed unmatched. Per the germline V gene, CDR1 is LNHNV and CDR2 is YYDKDF (reference sequence). CDR3 nucleotide sequence: TGTGCCACCAGCGGCGGGAGGGCCTGGACCGGGGAGCTGTTTTTT. Amino acids: CATSGGRAWTGELFF.

The chain has TRBV2 and TRBJ2-7, with 8 bases aligning to TRBD1. CDR3 length: 15 residues. Germline V lookup: CDR1 SNHLY, CDR2 FYNNEI. J was trimmed by 5 bases and V by 6 bases; bases with no gene match: 12. CDR3 DNA sequence: TGTGCCAGCAGGGCCACCCAGGGGGCACCTCACGAGCAGTACTTC. Translated, it gives CASRATQGAPHEQYF.

This clone was counted only a few times. CDR3 nucleotides: TGTGCCAGCAGCCGGTCAGGGATCGACAATGAGCAGTTCTTC. It codes for CASSRSGIDNEQFF. This rearrangement joins TRBV2 to TRBJ2-1; a weak D match, TRBD1 (5 bases). The CDR3 sequence is 14 residues long. The germline V gene has CDR1 SNHLY and CDR2 FYNNEI. Trimming cost V 6 bases and J 5 bases, with 14 bases left between them.

The chain joins TRBV5-1 to TRBJ1-4; 8 bases match TRBD1. Germline trimming cut 4 bases from V and 0 bases from J; bases unmatched to any gene: 8. Germline V CDR1 and CDR2: SGHRS, YFSETQ. The CDR3 spans 17 residues. Here the CDR3 DNA reads TGCGCCAGCAGCGATTCCACAGGGGGAGCAACTAATGAAAAACTGTTTTTT. Amino acid sequence: CASSDSTGGATNEKLFF.

The CDR3 coding sequence is TGTGCCAGCAGCCGACTAGCGGGAGGGGGTGAGCAGTTCTTC. This sequence encodes CASSRLAGGGEQFF. The chain carries TRBV6-6 and TRBJ2-1, with TRBD2 identical over 14 bases. Germline values: CDR1 MNHNY, CDR2 SVGAGI (reference sequence). There are 14 residues in the CDR3. V was pared by 6 bases and J by 9 bases, with 4 bases of the junction left unmatched.

The rearrangement uses TRBV6-5 and TRBJ2-7, with 7 nucleotides matching TRBD1. CDR3 length equals 15 residues. V was pared by 6 bases and J by 3 bases, with 11 bases of the junction left unmatched. Germline values: CDR1 MNHEY, CDR2 SVGAGI. The CDR3: CASRKNRGVVYEQYF. CDR3 nucleotides: TGTGCCAGCAGGAAAAACAGGGGAGTAGTCTACGAGCAGTACTTC.